The 26 T cell receptor beta chains in this list originate from one sample, sequenced in a study of T cells after somatic rescue of genetic block. Clones were read by immunoSEQ multiplex PCR, and TCRdb kept only the in-frame ones, dropping some. Among roughly 71,000 clones, approximately 91% were seen once, and the ten largest hold approximately 3%. The sequenced sample was peripheral blood mononuclear cells (PBMCs). Receptors were obtained from a man aged 25 to 45.

This clone was counted once. The chain recombines TRBV12-5 with TRBJ2-7, with TRBD2 identical over 8 bases. CDR3 length: 16 amino acids. The J segment lost 3 bases and the V segment lost 7 bases, leaving 14 bases of the junction unmatched. Germline values: CDR1 LGHNT, CDR2 FRNRAP. The DNA of the CDR3 is TGTGCTAGTGCCCAACTCGGGGCGGGGGGCAGCTACGAGCAGTACTTC. Translating it yields CASAQLGAGGSYEQYF.

The J gene is TRBJ2-3, the V gene TRBV7-2; unclear D gene. Deletions cut 3 bases from V and 2 bases from J, with 12 bases between. The CDR3 length is 15 residues. In germline, CDR1 is SGHTA, CDR2 FQGNSA. This CDR3 reads CASSFPARSTDTQYF. The CDR3 nucleotides are TGTGCCAGCAGCTTCCCCGCGCGGTCCACAGATACGCAGTATTTT.

This clone has only a few counts. The chain is built from TRBV15 and TRBJ2-6; tentatively, D is TRBD1 (7 bases). Germline V gives CDR1 LNHNV, CDR2 YYDKDF (reference sequence). V was shortened by 0 bases and J by 0 bases, with 15 bases between the two germline ends. This CDR3 has 19 amino acids. The CDR3, as DNA: TGTGCCACCAGCAGAGATGGAGGGGGCTCTACCTCTGGGGCCAACGTCCTGACTTTC. This translates into CATSRDGGGSTSGANVLTF.

The gene calls are TRBV4-2 and TRBJ2-7, with D uncertain. V lost 4 bases to trimming and J lost 0 bases, with 10 bases between them. In germline, CDR1 is LGHNA, CDR2 YNFKEQ. The CDR3 is made up of 14 amino acids. The CDR3: CASSPTDGSYEQYF. CDR3 nucleotides: TGTGCCAGCAGCCCGACCGACGGCTCCTACGAGCAGTACTTC.

V and J are TRBV18 and TRBJ2-7, with a tentative D call TRBD1 (5 bases). The CDR3 sequence is 14 residues long. Trimming cost V 3 bases and J 6 bases, with 15 bases left between them. Germline CDR1 and CDR2: KGHSH and LQKENI. This chain's CDR3 is CASSPDSFLFEQYF. The CDR3 coding sequence is TGTGCCAGCTCACCCGACAGCTTTCTGTTCGAGCAGTACTTC.

The chain carries TRBV4-1 and TRBJ2-5; 9 positions match TRBD2. The CDR3 extends over 14 amino acids. CDR1 is MGHRA, CDR2 YSYEKL, per germline. The J segment lost 5 bases and the V segment lost 2 bases, leaving 3 bases of the junction unmatched. This chain's CDR3 is CASSQIAGAETQYF. The CDR3 nucleotides read TGCGCCAGCAGCCAAATAGCGGGGGCCGAGACCCAGTACTTC.

The chain has TRBV2 and TRBJ2-5; TRBD1 agrees at 8 bases. Trimming removed 6 bases from V and 4 bases from J; junction bases left unmatched: 13. In germline, CDR1 is SNHLY, CDR2 FYNNEI. This CDR3 has 16 amino acids. The CDR3 DNA reads as TGTGCCAGCAGAGTCGTTAGCAGGGGGCCTCGAGAGACCCAGTACTTC. Its translation is CASRVVSRGPRETQYF.

The gene calls are TRBV4-1 and TRBJ1-5; D is uncertain. The CDR3 covers 14 residues. V lost 0 bases, J lost 6 bases, and 9 bases lay in between. Germline CDR1 and CDR2: MGHRA and YSYEKL. DNA for the CDR3: TGCGCCAGCAGCCAAGACGTGGGGAGTCAGCCCCAGCATTTT. This codes for CASSQDVGSQPQHF.

V usage is TRBV19 and J usage is TRBJ2-7, with D perhaps TRBD2 (6 bases). The V gene lost 8 bases and the J gene lost 4 bases, with 18 bases spanning the gap. This CDR3 spans 14 amino acids. Per germline, CDR1 LNHDA and CDR2 SQIVND (reference sequence). The CDR3 DNA reads as TGTGCCAGTCGAGCGGCTTGGGGGGTGTACGAGCAGTACTTC. Residues: CASRAAWGVYEQYF.

V gene TRBV5-5 combines with J gene TRBJ1-1; no clear D. Deletions cut 4 bases from V and 6 bases from J, with 10 bases between. CDR3 length: 12 residues. CDR1 and CDR2 (germline): SGHKS, YYEKEE (reference sequence). The CDR3 DNA reads as TGTGCCAGCAGCCTCAACCGACCTGAAGCTTTCTTT. Protein sequence: CASSLNRPEAFF.

J is TRBJ1-2 and V is TRBV2; no clear D gene. The CDR3 is 13 amino acids. Germline CDR1 and CDR2: SNHLY and FYNNEI. Trimming stripped 2 bases from V and 2 bases from J, with 6 bases between. The chain's CDR3 is CASSEPLNYGYTF. The CDR3 DNA sequence: TGTGCCAGCAGTGAACCCTTAAACTATGGCTACACCTTC. Using reference TRBV2 and TRBJ1-2 for the parts outside the CDR3, the full variable domain is EPEVTQTPSHQVTQMGQEVILRCVPISNHLYFYWYRQILGQKVEFLVSFYNNEISEKSEIFDDQFSVERPDGSNFTLKIRSTKLEDSAMYFCASSEPLNYGYTFGSGTRLTVV.

The chain is built from TRBV15 and TRBJ2-7; possible D gene TRBD1, 6 bases. The CDR3 runs 15 residues. Germline V lookup: CDR1 LNHNV, CDR2 YYDKDF (reference sequence). V shed 0 bases and J shed 0 bases, with 9 bases lying between them. CDR3 amino acids: CATSRDRTVSYEQYF. CDR3 bases: TGTGCCACCAGCAGAGATCGGACAGTCTCCTACGAGCAGTACTTC.

The chain uses TRBV28 and TRBJ1-5; D call uncertain. The CDR3 covers 12 residues. Trimming removed 2 bases from V and 7 bases from J, with 6 bases in between. Germline V lookup: CDR1 MDHEN, CDR2 SYDVKM. CDR3 nucleotide sequence: TGTGCCAGCAGTTTAAGGGTGCAGCCCCAGCATTTT. Its protein product is CASSLRVQPQHF.

Only one count was recorded for this clone. The rearrangement uses TRBV19 and TRBJ2-2, with a possible D match to TRBD2 (6 bases). Germline V lookup: CDR1 LNHDA, CDR2 SQIVND (reference sequence). Trimming pared 5 bases from V and 2 bases from J, leaving 12 bases between. CDR3 length equals 15 residues. The CDR3 sequence is CASSFLARNTGELFF. Here the CDR3 DNA reads TGTGCCAGTAGTTTCCTAGCGCGAAACACCGGGGAGCTGTTTTTT.

This clone came up a few times. The chain employs TRBV2 and TRBJ1-5; tentatively, D is TRBD1 (6 bases). Germline CDR1 and CDR2: SNHLY and FYNNEI. There are 15 residues in the CDR3. V lost 6 bases and J lost 3, with 15 bases in between. In DNA form, the CDR3 reads TGTGCCAGCAGAAAGTCGGGGGGCCTCAATCAGCCCCAGCATTTT. Translated, it gives CASRKSGGLNQPQHF.

The gene calls are TRBV5-6 and TRBJ2-3; D gene unclear. The CDR3 runs 14 residues. Trimming took off 0 bases at V and 2 bases at J, with 7 bases between the two ends. Per the germline V gene, CDR1 is SGHDT and CDR2 is YYEEEE. CDR3 protein: CASSLGAHTDTQYF. DNA for the CDR3: TGTGCCAGCAGCTTGGGGGCCCACACAGATACGCAGTATTTT.

The rearrangement links TRBV6-1 to TRBJ2-7; 10 positions agree with TRBD1. CDR1 and CDR2 from the germline V gene are MNHNS and SASEGT. The junction had 9 bases not matched to a gene; V was cut back by 6 bases and J by 4 bases. The CDR3 runs to 15 residues. This chain's CDR3 is CASSRPGTGAYEQYF. CDR3 nucleotide sequence: TGTGCCAGCAGCCGACCCGGGACAGGGGCTTACGAGCAGTACTTC.

The chain links TRBV23-1 to TRBJ1-6, with no clear D. TRBV23-1 is reported as an ORF; its role is uncertain. The CDR3 consists of 17 residues. Trimming shortened V by 0 bases and J by 0 bases, and 9 bases separated the two germline ends. Written as DNA, the CDR3 is TGCGCCAGCAGTCAATCGAGGGTCAGCTCCTATAATTCACCCCTCCACTTT. This sequence encodes CASSQSRVSSYNSPLHF.

The CDR3 loop reads CAWSGGSNTEAFF. In nucleotides, the CDR3 is TGTGCCTGGAGCGGGGGGTCGAACACTGAAGCTTTCTTT. The rearrangement uses TRBV30 and TRBJ1-1, with D possibly being TRBD1 (5 bases). This CDR3 spans 13 amino acids. Trimming removed 3 bases at V and 1 base at J, with 9 bases between. Per germline, CDR1 GTSNPN and CDR2 SVGIG (reference sequence).

The gene calls are TRBV6-4 and TRBJ2-5, with D tentatively TRBD2 (5 bases). Germline lookup yields CDR1 MRHNA and CDR2 SNTAGT. The CDR3 runs 13 residues. V was shortened by 6 bases and J by 4 bases, with 12 bases between the two germline ends. The CDR3 spells CASSVARGETQYF. Here the CDR3 DNA reads TGTGCCAGCAGCGTGGCCCGGGGAGAGACCCAGTACTTC.

The V call is TRBV10-2, the J call TRBJ2-7; 9 bases line up with TRBD1. V was pared by 4 bases and J by 7 bases, with 14 bases of the junction left unmatched. The CDR3 is 16 amino acids. Germline CDR1 is WSHSY and CDR2 is SAAADI. CDR3 DNA sequence: TGCGCCAGCAGTGTGGGGGCGGGACAGGGCATTCGAGAGCAGTACTTC. As protein: CASSVGAGQGIREQYF.

The rearrangement joins TRBV14 to TRBJ1-4, with unresolved D. The CDR3 runs 18 residues. Germline assignment: CDR1 SGHDN and CDR2 FVKESK. V shed 1 base and J shed 0 bases, with 15 bases lying between them. CDR3 sequence reads: CASSQGLTSIATNEKLFF. CDR3 sequence (DNA): TGTGCCAGCAGCCAAGGTTTGACCAGCATTGCAACTAATGAAAAACTGTTTTTT. Full variable domain (rest looked up from reference TRBV14 and TRBJ1-4): EAGVTQFPSHSVIEKGQTVTLRCDPISGHDNLYWYRRVMGKEIKFLLHFVKESKQDESGMPNNRFLAERTGGTYSTLKVQPAELEDSGVYFCASSQGLTSIATNEKLFFGSGTQLSVL.

This chain uses TRBV5-1 with TRBJ2-7; 12 bases agree with TRBD2. The CDR3 consists of 15 residues. CDR1 and CDR2 (germline): SGHRS, YFSETQ. Trimming cost V 4 bases and J 5 bases; bases outside gene matches: 7. The CDR3: CASSPPGLAGHEQYF. The CDR3 DNA sequence: TGCGCCAGCAGCCCGCCGGGACTAGCGGGCCACGAGCAGTACTTC.

This clone was seen a few times. The chain recombines TRBV4-1 with TRBJ2-7, with D possibly TRBD1 on 6 matching bases. The V gene lost 6 bases and the J gene lost 3 bases, with 18 bases spanning the gap. The CDR3 covers 15 residues. CDR1 and CDR2 (germline): MGHRA, YSYEKL. The CDR3 bases are TGCGCCAGCAGATTATCCGGGACAACGATCTACGAGCAGTACTTC. Translated: CASRLSGTTIYEQYF.

The chain couples TRBV2 to TRBJ1-4, with D tentatively TRBD1 (5 bases). Trimming shortened V by 2 bases and J by 1 base, and 17 bases separated the two germline ends. Germline CDR1 reads SNHLY; CDR2 reads FYNNEI. This CDR3 is built from 18 residues. CDR3 DNA sequence: TGTGCCAGCAGTGAACAATTTGACAGCTCATTAACTAATGAAAAACTGTTTTTT. This sequence encodes CASSEQFDSSLTNEKLFF.

V and J are TRBV28 and TRBJ2-7; D gene ambiguous. Germline-derived CDR1 and CDR2 are MDHEN and SYDVKM. The CDR3 is 14 amino acids. Deletions cut 5 bases from V and 4 bases from J, with 15 bases between. CDR3 amino acids: CASSPLVSGYEQYF. In nucleotides, the CDR3 is TGTGCCAGCAGTCCTTTAGTCAGTGGGTACGAGCAGTACTTC.